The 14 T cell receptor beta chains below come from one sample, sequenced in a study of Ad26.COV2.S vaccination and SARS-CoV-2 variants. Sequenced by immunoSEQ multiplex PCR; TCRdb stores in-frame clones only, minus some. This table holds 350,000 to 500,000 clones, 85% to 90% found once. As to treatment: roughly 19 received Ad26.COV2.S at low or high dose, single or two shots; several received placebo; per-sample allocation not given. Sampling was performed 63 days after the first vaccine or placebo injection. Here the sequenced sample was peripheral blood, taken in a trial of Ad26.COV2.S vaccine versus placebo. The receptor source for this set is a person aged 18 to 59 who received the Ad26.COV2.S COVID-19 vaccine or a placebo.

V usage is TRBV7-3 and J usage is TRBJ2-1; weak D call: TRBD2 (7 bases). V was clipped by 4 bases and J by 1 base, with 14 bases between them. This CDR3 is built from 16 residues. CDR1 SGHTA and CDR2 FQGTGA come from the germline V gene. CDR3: CASSSMGGLSYNEQFF. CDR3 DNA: TGTGCCAGCAGCTCGATGGGGGGGCTATCCTACAATGAGCAGTTCTTC.

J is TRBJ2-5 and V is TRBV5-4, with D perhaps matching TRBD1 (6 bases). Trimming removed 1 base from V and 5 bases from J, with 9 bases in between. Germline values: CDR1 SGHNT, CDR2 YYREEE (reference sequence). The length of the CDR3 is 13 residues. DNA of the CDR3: TGTGCCAGCAGCTTGAACAGGGTGGAGACCCAGTACTTC. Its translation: CASSLNRVETQYF.

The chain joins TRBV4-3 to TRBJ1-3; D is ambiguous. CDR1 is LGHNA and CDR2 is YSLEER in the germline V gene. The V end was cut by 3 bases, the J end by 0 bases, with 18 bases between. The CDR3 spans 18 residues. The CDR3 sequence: CASSHLLMKGGSGNTIYF. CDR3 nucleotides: TGCGCCAGCAGCCACCTACTTATGAAAGGCGGCTCTGGAAACACCATATATTTT.

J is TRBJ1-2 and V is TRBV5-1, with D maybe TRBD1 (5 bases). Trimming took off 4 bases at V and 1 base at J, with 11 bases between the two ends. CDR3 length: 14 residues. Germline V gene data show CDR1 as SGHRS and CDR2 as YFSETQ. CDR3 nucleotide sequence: TGCGCCAGCAGCCCCCCGACAGATAACTATGGCTACACCTTC. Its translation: CASSPPTDNYGYTF.

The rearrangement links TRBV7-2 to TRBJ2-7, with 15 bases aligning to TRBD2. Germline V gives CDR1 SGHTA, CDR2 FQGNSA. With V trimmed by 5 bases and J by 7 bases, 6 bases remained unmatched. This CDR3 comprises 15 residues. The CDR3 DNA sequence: TGTGCCAGCAGCCGGACTAGCGGGGGGGCGGGTGAGCAGTACTTC. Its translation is CASSRTSGGAGEQYF.

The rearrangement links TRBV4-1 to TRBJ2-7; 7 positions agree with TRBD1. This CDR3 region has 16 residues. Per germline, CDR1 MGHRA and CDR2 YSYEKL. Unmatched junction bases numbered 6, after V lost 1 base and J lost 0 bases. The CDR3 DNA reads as TGCGCCAGCAGCCAAGTCGGGACAGACAGCTCCTACGAGCAGTACTTC. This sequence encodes CASSQVGTDSSYEQYF.

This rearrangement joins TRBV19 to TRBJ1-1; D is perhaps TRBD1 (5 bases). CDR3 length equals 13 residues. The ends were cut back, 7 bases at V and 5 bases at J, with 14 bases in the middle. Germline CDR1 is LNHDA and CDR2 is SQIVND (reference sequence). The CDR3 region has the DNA TGTGCCAGTAAGAGATCAAGGGGAACTGAAGCTTTCTTT. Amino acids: CASKRSRGTEAFF.

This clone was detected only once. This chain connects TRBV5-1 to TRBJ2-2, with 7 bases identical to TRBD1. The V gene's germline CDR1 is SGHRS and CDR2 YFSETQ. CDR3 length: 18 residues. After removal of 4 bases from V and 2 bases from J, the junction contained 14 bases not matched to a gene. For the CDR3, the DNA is TGCGCCAGCAGCCCAAGGACAGGACCGATGGTTAACACCGGGGAGCTGTTTTTT. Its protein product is CASSPRTGPMVNTGELFF.

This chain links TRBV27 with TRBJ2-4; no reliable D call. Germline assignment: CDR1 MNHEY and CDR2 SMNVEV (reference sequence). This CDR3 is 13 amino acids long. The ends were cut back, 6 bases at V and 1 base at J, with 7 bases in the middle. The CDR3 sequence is CASSLRAKNIQYF. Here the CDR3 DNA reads TGTGCCAGCAGCCTACGGGCCAAAAACATTCAGTACTTC.

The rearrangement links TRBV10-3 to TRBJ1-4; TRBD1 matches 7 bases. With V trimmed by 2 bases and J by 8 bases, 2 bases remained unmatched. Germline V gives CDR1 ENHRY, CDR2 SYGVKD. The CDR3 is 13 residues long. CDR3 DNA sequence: TGTGCCATCAGTGAGCAAGGGGGCGAAAAACTGTTTTTT. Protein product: CAISEQGGEKLFF.

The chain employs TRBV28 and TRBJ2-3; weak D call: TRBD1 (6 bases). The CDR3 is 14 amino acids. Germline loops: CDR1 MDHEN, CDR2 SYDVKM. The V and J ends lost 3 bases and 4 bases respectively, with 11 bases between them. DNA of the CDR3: TGTGCCAGCAGTTTCTTAAAGGGGGCAGATACGCAGTATTTT. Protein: CASSFLKGADTQYF.

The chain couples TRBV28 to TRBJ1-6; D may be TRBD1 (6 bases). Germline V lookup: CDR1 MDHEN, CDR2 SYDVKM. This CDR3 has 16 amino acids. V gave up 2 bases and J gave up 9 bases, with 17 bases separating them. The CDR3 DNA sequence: TGTGCCAGCAGTTTAATCGGGGGGCAAGCCGGTTCACCCCTCCACTTT. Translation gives CASSLIGGQAGSPLHF.

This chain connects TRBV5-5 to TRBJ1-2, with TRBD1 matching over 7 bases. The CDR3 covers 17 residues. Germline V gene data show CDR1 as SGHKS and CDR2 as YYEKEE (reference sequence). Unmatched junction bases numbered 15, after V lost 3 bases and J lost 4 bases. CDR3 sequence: CASSSGTVLTLPYGYTF. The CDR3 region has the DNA TGTGCCAGCAGCTCCGGGACAGTCCTGACGCTCCCCTATGGCTACACCTTC.

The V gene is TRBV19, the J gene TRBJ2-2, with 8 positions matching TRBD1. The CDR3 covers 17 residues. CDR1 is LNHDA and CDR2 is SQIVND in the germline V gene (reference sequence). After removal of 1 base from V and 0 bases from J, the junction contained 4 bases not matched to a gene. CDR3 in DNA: TGTGCCAGTAGTATAGCCTCACAGGGGGCGAACACCGGGGAGCTGTTTTTT. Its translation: CASSIASQGANTGELFF.